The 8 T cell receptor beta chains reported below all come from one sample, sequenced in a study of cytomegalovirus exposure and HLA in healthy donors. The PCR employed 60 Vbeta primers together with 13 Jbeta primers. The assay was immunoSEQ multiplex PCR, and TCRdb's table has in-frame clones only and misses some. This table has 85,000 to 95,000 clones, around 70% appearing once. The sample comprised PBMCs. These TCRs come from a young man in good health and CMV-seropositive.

CDR3 region: CASSASSTSNQPQHF. The CDR3 DNA reads as TGTGCCAGTAGTGCCAGTAGCACTAGCAATCAGCCCCAGCATTTT. The rearrangement links TRBV19 to TRBJ1-5, with no clear D. Germline CDR1 reads LNHDA; CDR2 reads SQIVND (reference sequence). V was cut by 5 bases and J by 0 bases, with 11 bases left in between. This CDR3 is built from 15 residues. The full variable domain, completed using reference TRBV19 and TRBJ1-5, is DGGITQSPKYLFRKEGQNVTLSCEQNLNHDAMYWYRQDPGQGLRLIYYSQIVNDFQKGDIAEGYSVSREKKESFPLTVTSAQKNPTAFYLCASSASSTSNQPQHFGDGTRLSIL.

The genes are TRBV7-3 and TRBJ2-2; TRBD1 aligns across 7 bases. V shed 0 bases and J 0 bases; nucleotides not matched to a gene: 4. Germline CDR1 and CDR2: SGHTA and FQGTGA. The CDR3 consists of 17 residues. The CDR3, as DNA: TGTGCCAGCAGCTTAACAGGGACAGTTACGAACACCGGGGAGCTGTTTTTT. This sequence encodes CASSLTGTVTNTGELFF. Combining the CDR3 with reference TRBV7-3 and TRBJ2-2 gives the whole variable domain GAGVSQTPSNKVTEKGKYVELRCDPISGHTALYWYRQSLGQGPEFLIYFQGTGAADDSGLPNDRFFAVRPEGSVSTLKIQRTERGDSAVYLCASSLTGTVTNTGELFFGEGSRLTVL.

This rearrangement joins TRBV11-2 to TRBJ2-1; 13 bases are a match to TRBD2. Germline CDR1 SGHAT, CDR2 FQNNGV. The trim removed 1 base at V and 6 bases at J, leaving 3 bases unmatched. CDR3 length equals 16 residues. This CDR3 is CASSLGLAGGLNEQFF. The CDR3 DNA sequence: TGTGCCAGCAGCTTAGGACTAGCGGGAGGCCTCAATGAGCAGTTCTTC.

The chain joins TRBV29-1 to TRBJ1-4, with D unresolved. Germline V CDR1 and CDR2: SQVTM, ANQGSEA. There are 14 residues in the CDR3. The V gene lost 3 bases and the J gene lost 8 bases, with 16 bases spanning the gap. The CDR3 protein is CSVEERPAGEKLFF. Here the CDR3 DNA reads TGCAGCGTTGAGGAAAGGCCTGCCGGGGAAAAACTGTTTTTT.

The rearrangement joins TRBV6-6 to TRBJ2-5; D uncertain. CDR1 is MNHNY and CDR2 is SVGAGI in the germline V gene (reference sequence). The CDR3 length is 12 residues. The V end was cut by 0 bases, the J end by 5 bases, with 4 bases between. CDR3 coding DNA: TGTGCCAGCAGTTACTCTATGGAGACCCAGTACTTC. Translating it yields CASSYSMETQYF.

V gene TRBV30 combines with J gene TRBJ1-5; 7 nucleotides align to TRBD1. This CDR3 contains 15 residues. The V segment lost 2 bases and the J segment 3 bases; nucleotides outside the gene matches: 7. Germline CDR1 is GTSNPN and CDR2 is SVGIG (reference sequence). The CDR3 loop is CAWSSDRHSNQPQHF. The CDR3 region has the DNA TGTGCCTGGAGTTCGGACAGGCATTCCAATCAGCCCCAGCATTTT.

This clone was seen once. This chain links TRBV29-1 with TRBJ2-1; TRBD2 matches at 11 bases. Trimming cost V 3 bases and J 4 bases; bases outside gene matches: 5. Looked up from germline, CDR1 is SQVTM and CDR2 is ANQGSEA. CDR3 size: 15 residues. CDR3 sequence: CSVDSGRASYNEQFF. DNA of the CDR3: TGCAGCGTTGATAGCGGGAGGGCGAGTTACAATGAGCAGTTCTTC.

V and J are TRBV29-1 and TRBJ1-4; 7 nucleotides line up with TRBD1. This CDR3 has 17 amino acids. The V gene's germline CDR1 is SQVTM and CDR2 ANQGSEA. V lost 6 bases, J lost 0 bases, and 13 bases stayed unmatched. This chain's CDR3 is CSVGGTASFATNEKLFF. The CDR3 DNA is TGCAGCGTCGGCGGGACAGCTTCCTTTGCAACTAATGAAAAACTGTTTTTT.